This T cell receptor beta chain originates from a study of cytomegalovirus exposure and HLA in healthy donors. Study results and caveats: Researchers reported in a later analysis that a missense DCLRE1C variant was tied to TCR beta V- and J-gene trimming. Cytomegalovirus-associated status was assigned to about 150 TCR beta chains. HLA alleles showed associations with some 17,000 TCR beta sequences in a later analysis, at a 0.05 false discovery rate. It was taken for granted in presence/absence analyses that sequencing depth across donors was roughly uniform.

In regard to this clone: Its antigen is currently unknown.

Researchers ran the PCR with 60 Vbeta and 13 Jbeta primers. Libraries were prepared by immunoSEQ multiplex PCR; TCRdb keeps only in-frame clonotypes and omits some of them. The table includes more than 90,000 clones, 75% detected once. V lost 0 bases and J 8 bases, leaving 14 bases between the germline ends. Germline V CDR1 and CDR2: SGDLS, YYNGEE. This CDR3 comprises 15 residues. J is TRBJ1-4 and V is TRBV9; D uncertain. This receptor was identified in a man aged 50 to 60 in good health and CMV-seronegative. Sequencing was performed on PBMCs. For the CDR3, the DNA is TGTGCCAGCAGCGTAGGAGGAGGGATCGGGGAAAAACTGTTTTTT. Its translation is CASSVGGGIGEKLFF.